This T cell receptor beta chain was identified during a study of technical replicates of blood from a few donors. Some clones are missing from TCRdb's copy, which holds only in-frame ones; the method was immunoSEQ multiplex PCR. Counted here are approximately 79,000 clones, approximately 97% occurring once; the ten biggest clones make up roughly 0.2%. Trimming pared 0 bases from V and 0 bases from J, leaving 8 bases between. This CDR3 is built from 15 residues. Germline values: CDR1 SGHAT, CDR2 FQNNGV. The chain couples TRBV11-2 to TRBJ1-2; no definite D call. This TCR came from a human donor in good health. The source material was T cells isolated from PBMCs. CDR3 loop: CASSLDPGPNYGYTF. The CDR3 coding sequence is TGTGCCAGCAGCTTAGACCCAGGCCCTAACTATGGCTACACCTTC.